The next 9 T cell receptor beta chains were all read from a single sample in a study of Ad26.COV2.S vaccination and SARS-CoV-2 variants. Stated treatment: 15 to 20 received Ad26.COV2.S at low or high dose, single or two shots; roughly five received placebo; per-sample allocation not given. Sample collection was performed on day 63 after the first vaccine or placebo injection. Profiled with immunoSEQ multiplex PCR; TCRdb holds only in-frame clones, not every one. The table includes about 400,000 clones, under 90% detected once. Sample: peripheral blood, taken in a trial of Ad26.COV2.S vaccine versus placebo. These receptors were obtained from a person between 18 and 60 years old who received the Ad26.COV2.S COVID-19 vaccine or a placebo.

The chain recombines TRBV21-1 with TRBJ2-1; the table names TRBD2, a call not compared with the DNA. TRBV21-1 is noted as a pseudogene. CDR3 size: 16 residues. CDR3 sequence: CASRAPGGFSYNEQFF. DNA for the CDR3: TGTGCCAGCAGAGCTCCCGGGGGTTTCTCCTACAATGAGCAGTTCTTC.

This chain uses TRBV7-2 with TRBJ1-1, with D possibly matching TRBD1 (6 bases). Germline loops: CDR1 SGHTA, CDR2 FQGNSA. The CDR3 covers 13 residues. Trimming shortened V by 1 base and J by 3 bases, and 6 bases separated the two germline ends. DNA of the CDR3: TGTGCCAGCAGCTTAGGGGGGCACACTGAAGCTTTCTTT. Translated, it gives CASSLGGHTEAFF.

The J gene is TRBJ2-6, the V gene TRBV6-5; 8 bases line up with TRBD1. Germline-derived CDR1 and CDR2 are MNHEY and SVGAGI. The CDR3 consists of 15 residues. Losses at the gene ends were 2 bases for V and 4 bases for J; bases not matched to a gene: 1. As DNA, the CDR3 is TGTGCCAGCAGTTACCCAGGGGGCGGGGCCAACGTCCTGACTTTC. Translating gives CASSYPGGGANVLTF.

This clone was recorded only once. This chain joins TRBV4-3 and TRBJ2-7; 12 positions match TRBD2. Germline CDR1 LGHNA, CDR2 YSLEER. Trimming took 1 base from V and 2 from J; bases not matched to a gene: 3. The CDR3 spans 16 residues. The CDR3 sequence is CASSQGLAGAAYEQYF. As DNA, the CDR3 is TGCGCCAGCAGCCAAGGACTAGCGGGGGCCGCCTACGAGCAGTACTTC.

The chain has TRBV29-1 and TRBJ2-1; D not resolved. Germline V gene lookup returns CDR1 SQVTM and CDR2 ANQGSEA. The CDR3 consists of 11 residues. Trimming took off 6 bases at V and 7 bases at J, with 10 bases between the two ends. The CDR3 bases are TGCAGCGTGCTACTCCAGAATGAGCAGTTCTTC. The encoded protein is CSVLLQNEQFF.

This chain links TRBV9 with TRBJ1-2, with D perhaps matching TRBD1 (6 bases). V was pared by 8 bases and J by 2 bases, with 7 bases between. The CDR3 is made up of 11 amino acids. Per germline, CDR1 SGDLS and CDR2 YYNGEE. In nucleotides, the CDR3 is TGTGCCAGTACAGGGAACTATGGCTACACCTTC. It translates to CASTGNYGYTF.

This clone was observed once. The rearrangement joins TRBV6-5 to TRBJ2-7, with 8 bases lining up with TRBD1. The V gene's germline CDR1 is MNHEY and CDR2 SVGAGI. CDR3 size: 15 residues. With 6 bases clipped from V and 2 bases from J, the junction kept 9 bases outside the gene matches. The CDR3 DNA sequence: TGTGCCAGCAGCATATCCGGGACAGGAACCTACGAGCAGTACTTC. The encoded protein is CASSISGTGTYEQYF.

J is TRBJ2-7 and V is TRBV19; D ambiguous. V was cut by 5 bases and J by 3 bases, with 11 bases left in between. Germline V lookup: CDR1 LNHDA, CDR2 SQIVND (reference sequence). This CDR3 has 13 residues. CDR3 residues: CASSLFSSYEQYF. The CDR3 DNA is TGTGCCAGTAGTCTGTTTTCCAGCTACGAGCAGTACTTC.

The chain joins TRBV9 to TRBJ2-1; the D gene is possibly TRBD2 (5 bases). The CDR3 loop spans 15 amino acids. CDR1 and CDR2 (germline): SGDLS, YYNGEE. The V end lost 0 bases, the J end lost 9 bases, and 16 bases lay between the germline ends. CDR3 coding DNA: TGTGCCAGCAGCGTAGATGGGAGTGGTCATACTGAGCAGTTCTTC. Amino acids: CASSVDGSGHTEQFF.